Presented here are 31 T cell receptor beta chains from one specimen sequenced in a study of CD8+ T cells in alopecia areata. Once RNA had been extracted, it was reverse transcribed into cDNA to act as the sequencing template. The data were produced by immunoSEQ multiplex PCR, yet TCRdb's version contains in-frame clones alone and is incomplete. The sample lists under 95,000 clones; just over 70% were seen once. Noted treatment: oral pan-JAK inhibitor, 5-10 mg twice daily. This material consisted of CD8+ T cells sorted from blood, taken at approximately week 44, from a patient treated with tofacitinib. The receptor source for this set is a human donor with alopecia areata.

This clone appeared a few times. The V call is TRBV7-2, the J call TRBJ2-7; 11 bases are shared with TRBD1. Germline V gene lookup returns CDR1 SGHTA and CDR2 FQGNSA. There are 14 residues in the CDR3. Trimming took 4 bases from V and 2 from J; bases not matched to a gene: 1. For the CDR3, the DNA is TGTGCCAGCAGCTGGGGACAGGGGGCCTACGAGCAGTACTTC. Translated, it gives CASSWGQGAYEQYF.

The J gene is TRBJ1-2, the V gene TRBV30; 9 positions match TRBD1. The J segment lost 6 bases and the V segment lost 3 bases, leaving 5 bases of the junction unmatched. Germline V lookup: CDR1 GTSNPN, CDR2 SVGIG (reference sequence). CDR3 length equals 13 residues. CDR3 sequence reads: CAWREGTGNGYTF. The CDR3 coding sequence is TGTGCCTGGAGGGAAGGGACAGGGAATGGCTACACCTTC.

CDR3 nucleotide sequence: TGTGCCAGCAGCTTAGGGTGGGAGGATACGCAGTATTTT. It is translated as CASSLGWEDTQYF. The rearrangement uses TRBV7-9 and TRBJ2-3, with D tentatively TRBD2 (5 bases). Per the germline V gene, CDR1 is SEHNR and CDR2 is FQNEAQ (reference sequence). Trimming left V 1 base short and J 6 bases short, with 8 bases between. This CDR3 contains 13 residues.

The V and J genes are TRBV9 and TRBJ2-1, with D perhaps matching TRBD1 (6 bases). The CDR3 runs to 16 residues. V gave up 4 bases and J gave up 7 bases, with 21 bases separating them. Germline assignment: CDR1 SGDLS and CDR2 YYNGEE. This CDR3 reads CASSSSGTRLGNEQFF. The CDR3 nucleotides read TGTGCCAGCAGCTCGTCCGGGACACGCTTAGGGAATGAGCAGTTCTTC.

V and J are TRBV19 and TRBJ1-5; no reliable D call. This CDR3 has 12 amino acids. CDR1 and CDR2 from the germline V gene are LNHDA and SQIVND (reference sequence). V shed 0 bases and J shed 3 bases, with 0 bases lying between them. Written as DNA, the CDR3 is TGTGCCAGTAGTATAGACAATCAGCCCCAGCATTTT. This codes for CASSIDNQPQHF.

This clone was recorded a few times. V and J are TRBV7-2 and TRBJ2-3, with 9 nucleotides matching TRBD2. Per the germline V gene, CDR1 is SGHTA and CDR2 is FQGNSA. Trimming removed 4 bases from V and 0 bases from J; junction bases left unmatched: 2. This CDR3 is built from 15 residues. The CDR3 is CASSYLAGSTDTQYF. CDR3 DNA: TGTGCCAGCAGCTACCTAGCGGGGAGCACAGATACGCAGTATTTT.

The V gene is TRBV5-5, the J gene TRBJ2-6; maybe TRBD2 (6 bases). The CDR3 is 16 amino acids. In germline, CDR1 is SGHKS, CDR2 YYEKEE (reference sequence). V was pared by 3 bases and J by 6 bases, with 16 bases between. CDR3 coding DNA: TGTGCCAGCAGCTCGGCCGGGGAGGCGGAGGCCAACGTCCTGACTTTC. It yields the protein CASSSAGEAEANVLTF. The complete variable domain, with remaining parts taken from reference TRBV5-5 and TRBJ2-6, reads DAGVTQSPTHLIKTRGQQVTLRCSPISGHKSVSWYQQVLGQGPQFIFQYYEKEERGRGNFPDRFSARQFPNYSSELNVNALLLGDSALYLCASSSAGEAEANVLTFGAGSRLTVL.

CDR3 sequence reads: CAMERQGAKNIQYF. Written as DNA, the CDR3 is TGTGCCATGGAACGACAGGGGGCCAAAAACATTCAGTACTTC. The chain links TRBV30 to TRBJ2-4; the match to TRBD1 covers 8 bases. Germline trimming cut 8 bases from V and 1 base from J; bases unmatched to any gene: 7. The CDR3 length is 14 residues. The V gene's germline CDR1 is GTSNPN and CDR2 SVGIG (reference sequence).

This clone has only a few counts. CDR3 residues: CASSMDRGLTEAFF. The CDR3 DNA is TGTGCCAGTAGTATGGACAGGGGTCTCACTGAAGCTTTCTTT. The chain is built from TRBV19 and TRBJ1-1; 9 bases fit TRBD1. From germline, CDR1 is LNHDA and CDR2 SQIVND (reference sequence). CDR3 length: 14 amino acids. Unmatched junction bases numbered 3, after V lost 3 bases and J lost 4 bases.

In this sample, this clone turned up a few times. The rearrangement uses TRBV4-2 and TRBJ2-1; TRBD2 aligns across 9 bases. In germline, CDR1 is LGHNA, CDR2 YNFKEQ. The V and J ends lost 1 base and 2 bases, in that order; junction bases with no gene match: 9. The CDR3 has 18 residues. CDR3 sequence reads: CASSQVNSGGFTYNEQFF. The CDR3 bases are TGTGCCAGCAGCCAAGTTAATAGCGGGGGATTCACCTACAATGAGCAGTTCTTC.

There are a few counts of this clone. This sample also contains other DNA sequences that code for the same CDR3. V gene TRBV2 combines with J gene TRBJ1-1; unclear D gene. CDR1 and CDR2 (germline): SNHLY, FYNNEI. The CDR3 runs to 11 residues. V lost 5 bases and J 1 base, leaving 2 bases between the germline ends. CDR3 nucleotides: TGTGCCAGCAGTTCGAACACTGAAGCTTTCTTT. Translation: CASSSNTEAFF. Based on the CDR3 plus reference TRBV2 and TRBJ1-1, the full variable domain is EPEVTQTPSHQVTQMGQEVILRCVPISNHLYFYWYRQILGQKVEFLVSFYNNEISEKSEIFDDQFSVERPDGSNFTLKIRSTKLEDSAMYFCASSSNTEAFFGQGTRLTVV.

J is TRBJ2-7 and V is TRBV7-2, with a possible D match to TRBD1 (6 bases). The CDR3 contains 14 residues. Per germline, CDR1 SGHTA and CDR2 FQGNSA. Trimming left V 1 base short and J 2 bases short, with 9 bases between. The CDR3 loop reads CASSLVGGTYEQYF. The CDR3 DNA is TGTGCCAGCAGCTTAGTAGGGGGAACCTACGAGCAGTACTTC.

The chain carries TRBV7-9 and TRBJ2-7; 9 bases fit TRBD2. Germline CDR1 SEHNR, CDR2 FQNEAQ (reference sequence). J lost 0 bases, V lost 5 bases, and 17 bases had no gene match. This CDR3 contains 19 residues. CDR3 protein: CASSPLGGVSGGFSYEQYF. Written as DNA, the CDR3 is TGTGCCAGCAGCCCCCTTGGTGGGGTTAGCGGGGGCTTCTCCTACGAGCAGTACTTC. Drawing the rest from reference TRBV7-9 and TRBJ2-7, the complete variable domain is DTGVSQNPRHKITKRGQNVTFRCDPISEHNRLYWYRQTLGQGPEFLTYFQNEAQLEKSRLLSDRFSAERPKGSFSTLEIQRTEQGDSAMYLCASSPLGGVSGGFSYEQYFGPGTRLTVT.

This chain connects TRBV30 to TRBJ2-2; unclear D gene. The germline V and J ends were trimmed by 3 bases and 7 bases, with 9 bases remaining between them. CDR3 length equals 12 residues. Germline assignment: CDR1 GTSNPN and CDR2 SVGIG (reference sequence). CDR3 loop: CAWRLGLGELFF. CDR3 in DNA: TGTGCCTGGAGGCTAGGGCTCGGGGAGCTGTTTTTT.

The chain employs TRBV27 and TRBJ1-5; D not resolved. The CDR3 contains 12 residues. Germline CDR1 MNHEY, CDR2 SMNVEV (reference sequence). Trimming stripped 6 bases from V and 4 bases from J, with 7 bases between. This chain's CDR3 is CASSTGNQPQHF. DNA for the CDR3: TGTGCCAGCAGCACGGGGAATCAGCCCCAGCATTTT.

This sequence joins TRBV4-3 and TRBJ1-5, with D uncertain. The CDR3 runs to 8 residues. Trimming cost V 11 bases and J 7 bases, with 3 bases left between them. CDR1 and CDR2 from the germline V gene are LGHNA and YSLEER. CDR3 DNA sequence: TGCGCCGCCCAGCCCCAGCATTTT. Its translation is CAAQPQHF.

This clone was seen a few times. The chain recombines TRBV27 with TRBJ1-2; D unclear. V lost 5 bases and J lost 8, with 9 bases in between. Germline lookup yields CDR1 MNHEY and CDR2 SMNVEV (reference sequence). CDR3 length equals 11 residues. The CDR3 DNA reads as TGTGCCAGCAGTCAAGGATGGGGCTACACCTTC. It yields the protein CASSQGWGYTF.

This chain uses TRBV12-5 with TRBJ2-7, with D possibly called TRBD1 or TRBD2 (5 bases each). In germline, CDR1 is LGHNT, CDR2 FRNRAP. The CDR3 runs to 13 residues. The germline V and J ends were trimmed by 3 bases and 7 bases, with 13 bases remaining between them. The CDR3 here is CASGFSGAREQYF. The DNA for the CDR3 is TGTGCTAGTGGTTTCTCCGGGGCAAGGGAGCAGTACTTC.

The rearrangement joins TRBV9 to TRBJ2-1; maybe TRBD1 (6 bases). CDR3 length: 21 residues. V was pared by 4 bases and J by 2 bases, with 31 bases between. Germline assignment: CDR1 SGDLS and CDR2 YYNGEE. CDR3: CASSLRPQKTMGQDPYNEQFF. Written as DNA, the CDR3 is TGTGCCAGCAGCCTCCGCCCGCAGAAAACGATGGGACAAGACCCCTACAATGAGCAGTTCTTC.

The chain is built from TRBV9 and TRBJ2-1; no clear D gene. In germline, CDR1 is SGDLS, CDR2 YYNGEE. The V end lost 7 bases, the J end lost 7 bases, and 15 bases lay between the germline ends. The CDR3 loop spans 13 amino acids. The CDR3 here is CASRGPSYNEQFF. The CDR3 DNA sequence: TGTGCCAGCCGTGGCCCCAGCTATAATGAGCAGTTCTTC.

The chain links TRBV13 to TRBJ1-1; TRBD1 agrees at 7 bases. Germline CDR1 PRHDT, CDR2 FYEKMQ (reference sequence). The CDR3 contains 14 residues. V trimming: 3 bases; J trimming: 7 bases; junction bases outside the gene matches: 8. The CDR3 DNA is TGTGCCAGCAGCTTCGGAGGGGGCGGTGTTGAAGCTTTCTTT. Protein product: CASSFGGGGVEAFF. The full variable domain, its missing parts supplied by reference TRBV13 and TRBJ1-1, is AAGVIQSPRHLIKEKRETATLKCYPIPRHDTVYWYQQGPGQDPQFLISFYEKMQSDKGSIPDRFSAQQFSDYHSELNMSSLELGDSALYFCASSFGGGGVEAFFGQGTRLTVV.

This chain uses TRBV2 with TRBJ2-1; the D gene is possibly TRBD1 (9 bases). Trimming took 10 bases from V and 5 from J, leaving 21 bases between them. This CDR3 region has 15 residues. The germline V gene has CDR1 SNHLY and CDR2 FYNNEI. Here the CDR3 reads CATVAGQGYNNEQFF. The CDR3 DNA follows: TGTGCCACTGTAGCGGGACAGGGTTACAACAATGAGCAGTTCTTC.

The chain joins TRBV6-6 to TRBJ2-7; D call uncertain. The ends were cut back, 0 bases at V and 5 bases at J, with 17 bases in the middle. The CDR3 extends over 16 amino acids. Per germline, CDR1 MNHNY and CDR2 SVGAGI (reference sequence). CDR3 residues: CASSYSTGRTRDEQYF. The CDR3 DNA reads as TGTGCCAGCAGTTACTCGACGGGCAGAACCCGCGACGAGCAGTACTTC.

This chain links TRBV27 with TRBJ1-4; D not resolved. CDR1 and CDR2 from the germline V gene are MNHEY and SMNVEV (reference sequence). V was clipped by 3 bases and J by 0 bases, with 14 bases between them. This CDR3 comprises 17 residues. The CDR3 sequence: CASSLAQTGSTNEKLFF. In DNA, the CDR3 is TGTGCCAGCAGTTTGGCCCAGACGGGGTCAACTAATGAAAAACTGTTTTTT.

V is TRBV4-3 and J is TRBJ2-7, with D perhaps TRBD1 (5 bases). The V gene's germline CDR1 is LGHNA and CDR2 YSLEER. Trimming took 0 bases from V and 2 from J, leaving 11 bases between them. This CDR3 is built from 15 residues. The CDR3 is CASSQDIDSPYEQYF. DNA of the CDR3: TGCGCCAGCAGCCAAGATATCGACAGCCCCTACGAGCAGTACTTC.

This clone appeared a single time. J is TRBJ1-5 and V is TRBV7-3; TRBD1 might be the D (6 bases). CDR3 length: 16 residues. V lost 1 base and J 5 bases, leaving 15 bases between the germline ends. Germline V CDR1 and CDR2: SGHTA, FQGTGA. CDR3 in amino acids: CASSLKWGRRDQPQHF. In DNA form, the CDR3 reads TGTGCCAGCAGCTTAAAGTGGGGGCGTAGGGATCAGCCCCAGCATTTT.

The chain is built from TRBV7-3 and TRBJ1-1; D remains unclear. The germline gives CDR1 SGHTA, CDR2 FQGTGA. V was shortened by 2 bases and J by 6 bases, with 10 bases between the two germline ends. The CDR3 runs 13 residues. CDR3 sequence (DNA): TGTGCCAGCAGCTTAGGTGTTGGGGCTGAAGCTTTCTTT. This codes for CASSLGVGAEAFF.

The chain employs TRBV5-1 and TRBJ1-2; D perhaps matches TRBD1 (6 bases). The CDR3 consists of 12 residues. V lost 7 bases and J 10 bases, leaving 17 bases between the germline ends. CDR1 is SGHRS and CDR2 is YFSETQ in the germline V gene. CDR3 region: CASGHYRESYTF. In nucleotides, the CDR3 is TGCGCCAGCGGACATTACAGGGAATCCTACACCTTC.

This chain links TRBV6-1 with TRBJ2-1; the D gene is possibly TRBD1 (5 bases). The CDR3 consists of 13 residues. Between the trimmed V and J ends, which lost 1 base and 7 bases, there was a span of 8 bases. Germline V CDR1 and CDR2: MNHNS, SASEGT. CDR3: CASSEGQGNEQFF. DNA for the CDR3: TGTGCCAGCAGTGAAGGTCAGGGAAATGAGCAGTTCTTC.

The V and J genes are TRBV27 and TRBJ2-1; D is unresolved. This CDR3 has 16 amino acids. Trimming shortened V by 6 bases and J by 6 bases, and 21 bases separated the two germline ends. Germline V gives CDR1 MNHEY, CDR2 SMNVEV (reference sequence). CDR3 sequence: CASSYLDAPDRNEQFF. The CDR3 nucleotides are TGTGCCAGCAGCTACTTGGACGCTCCCGATCGCAATGAGCAGTTCTTC.

The rearrangement uses TRBV4-1 and TRBJ2-7; 8 bases fit TRBD2. Germline values: CDR1 MGHRA, CDR2 YSYEKL. The junction had 9 bases not matched to a gene; V was cut back by 2 bases and J by 3 bases. The CDR3 totals 16 residues. The DNA of the CDR3 is TGCGCCAGCAGCCAATGGGGCGGGGGGACCGACTACGAGCAGTACTTC. As protein: CASSQWGGGTDYEQYF.